These T cell receptor beta chains were read from a single sample in a study of identical twins. TCRdb called the 5' RACE reads again in MiXCR, with one record for every CDR3 protein. The sample has 410,000 or so distinct CDR3 sequences, 15% to 20% seen once. Sequences were obtained from naive T cells sorted from blood. The source is a man aged 50 or older in good health. Each CDR3 is given with its conserved first and last residue. The D gene is left open where the match is weak. Part of the rows lack a size; the others show once, few, many or a class for expanded clones.

v_gene	len	j_gene	abundance	d_gene	CDR3aa	CDR3nt
TRBV5-1	17	TRBJ1-4	.	.	CASSWGMRGVLNEKLFF	TGCGCCAGCAGCTGGGGTATGAGGGGCGTACTTAATGAAAAACTGTTTTTT
TRBV29-1	14	TRBJ2-1	.	.	CSVEDPWDGNEQFF	TGCAGCGTTGAAGACCCTTGGGACGGGAATGAGCAGTTCTTC
TRBV5-1	15	TRBJ2-3	many	TRBD2	CASSLPVAGPDTQYF	TGCGCCAGCAGCTTGCCGGTAGCGGGACCAGATACGCAGTATTTT
TRBV12-3/TRBV12-4	15	TRBJ2-3	many	.	CASSFPGEPTDTQYF	TGTGCCAGCAGTTTTCCGGGGGAACCCACAGATACGCAGTATTTT
TRBV6-1	16	TRBJ1-6	many	.	CASSNHTGVEVSPLHF	TGTGCCAGCAGCAACCACACCGGGGTAGAGGTTTCACCCCTCCACTTT
TRBV11-2	16	TRBJ2-5	.	TRBD2	CASSSWTSGGGETQYF	TGTGCCAGCAGTTCTTGGACTAGCGGGGGAGGAGAGACCCAGTACTTC
TRBV28	17	TRBJ1-1	.	.	CASNGDHEGRGNTEAFF	TGTGCCAGCAACGGGGATCACGAGGGGAGGGGGAACACTGAAGCTTTCTTT
TRBV24-1	16	TRBJ2-1	.	TRBD2	CATSDFSGSSYNEQFF	TGTGCCACCAGTGATTTTAGCGGGAGCTCCTACAATGAGCAGTTCTTC
TRBV12-3/TRBV12-4	14	TRBJ1-5	many	TRBD1	CASSATGGNQPQHF	TGTGCCAGCAGTGCGACAGGGGGGAATCAGCCCCAGCATTTT
TRBV20-1	19	TRBJ2-1	.	TRBD2	CSARGFRPAVAGAYNEQFF	TGCAGTGCTAGAGGGTTTCGTCCGGCGGTAGCGGGAGCCTACAATGAGCAGTTCTTC
TRBV20-1	16	TRBJ2-7	few	.	CSARAVVGRVSYEQYF	TGCAGTGCTAGAGCCGTCGTAGGGCGGGTTAGCTACGAGCAGTACTTC
TRBV9	14	TRBJ2-1	few	.	CASSVARVGNEQFF	TGTGCCAGCAGCGTAGCACGTGTCGGAAATGAGCAGTTCTTC
TRBV29-1	13	TRBJ2-1	few	.	CSVRLKLNNEQFF	TGCAGCGTCCGACTGAAATTAAACAATGAGCAGTTCTTC
TRBV5-1	15	TRBJ2-5	.	TRBD1	CASSSEKTGGETQYF	TGCGCCAGCAGCTCGGAAAAGACAGGGGGAGAGACCCAGTACTTC
TRBV4-1	16	TRBJ2-7	.	TRBD1	CASSPRGDRLTYEQYF	TGCGCCAGCAGCCCGAGGGGGGACAGGTTGACCTACGAGCAGTACTTC
TRBV20-1	12	TRBJ2-7	.	.	CSAGGISYEQYF	TGCAGTGCCGGCGGGATATCCTACGAGCAGTACTTC
TRBV6-1	14	TRBJ1-5	.	.	CASNLEGPGQPQHF	TGTGCCAGCAACCTTGAAGGGCCAGGCCAGCCCCAGCATTTT
TRBV19	17	TRBJ1-3	.	.	CASGPRTASRSGNTIYF	TGTGCCAGTGGACCCCGGACAGCCAGCCGCTCTGGAAACACCATATATTTT
TRBV7-2	15	TRBJ2-3	few	.	CASSRRGFSTDTQYF	TGTGCCAGCAGTCGAAGGGGTTTTAGCACAGATACGCAGTATTTT
TRBV7-2	15	TRBJ2-2	few	TRBD2	CASSSTSGVGGELFF	TGTGCCAGCAGCTCTACTAGCGGGGTGGGCGGGGAGCTGTTTTTT
TRBV28	12	TRBJ2-7	.	.	CASSLWGSEQYF	TGTGCCAGCAGTTTATGGGGGAGCGAGCAGTACTTC
TRBV9	16	TRBJ2-2	.	.	CASSVAAQANTGELFF	TGTGCCAGCAGCGTAGCGGCCCAAGCGAACACCGGGGAGCTGTTTTTT
TRBV6-2/TRBV6-3	16	TRBJ2-1	.	.	CASSYGPGRPYNEQFF	TGTGCCAGCAGTTACGGGCCCGGGAGACCCTACAATGAGCAGTTCTTC
TRBV5-1	13	TRBJ1-1	few	.	CASRSTVNTEAFF	TGCGCCAGCAGGTCAACAGTGAACACTGAAGCTTTCTTT
TRBV24-1	14	TRBJ2-5	few	.	CATSDPGFQETQYF	TGTGCCACCAGTGATCCAGGTTTTCAAGAGACCCAGTACTTC
TRBV12-3/TRBV12-4	14	TRBJ1-2	few	TRBD1	CASSRQGSNYGYTF	TGTGCCAGCAGCAGACAGGGATCTAACTATGGCTACACCTTC